This paragraph covers one T cell receptor beta chain sequence. This record belongs to a study of blood T cell repertoires in COVID-19. Study in general: Acute and convalescent COVID-19 samples came from the United States, Italy and Spain. PBMCs, B-cell-depleted T cells, or T cells were the source of the cDNA or gDNA that made up the material.

With 1 base removed from V and 9 bases from J, the gap between germline ends came to 7 bases. Germline V gene sequence: CDR1 LGHDT, CDR2 YNNKEL (reference sequence). This CDR3 region has 12 residues. In the authors' methods: Estimation of nucleated cell counts was performed using reference gene primer amplification. Clones were sequenced by immunoSEQ multiplex PCR, and TCRdb holds only the in-frame ones, with some missing. V, J and clone size are those of that table, while D and trimming were read from the DNA. The sample has a few hundred thousand clones, around 90% seen once. The sequence was obtained from a woman in her forties who had recovered from COVID-19. The specimen sequenced was peripheral blood. J is TRBJ2-1 and V is TRBV3-1 (or the pseudogene TRBV3-2); possibly TRBD2 for D (6 bases). The CDR3 nucleotides are TGTGCCAGCAGCCAAGCGGGAGTTGAGCAGTTCTTC. Residues: CASSQAGVEQFF.